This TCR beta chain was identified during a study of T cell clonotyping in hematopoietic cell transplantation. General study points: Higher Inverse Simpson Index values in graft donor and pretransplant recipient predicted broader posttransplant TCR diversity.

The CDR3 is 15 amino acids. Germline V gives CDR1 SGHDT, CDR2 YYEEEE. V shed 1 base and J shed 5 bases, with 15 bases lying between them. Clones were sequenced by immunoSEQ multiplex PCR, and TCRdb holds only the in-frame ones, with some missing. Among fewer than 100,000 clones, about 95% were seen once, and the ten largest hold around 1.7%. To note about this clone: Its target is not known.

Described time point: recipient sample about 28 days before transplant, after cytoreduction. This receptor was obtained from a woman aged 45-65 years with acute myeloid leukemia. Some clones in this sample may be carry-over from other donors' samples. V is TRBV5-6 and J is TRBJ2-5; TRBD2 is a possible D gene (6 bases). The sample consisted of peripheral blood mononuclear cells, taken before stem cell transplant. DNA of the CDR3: TGTGCCAGCAGCTTGTGGGACCGGGGGAGGGAGACCCAGTACTTC. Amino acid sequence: CASSLWDRGRETQYF. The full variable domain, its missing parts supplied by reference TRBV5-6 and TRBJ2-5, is DAGVTQSPTHLIKTRGQQVTLRCSPKSGHDTVSWYQQALGQGPQFIFQYYEEEERQRGNFPDRFSGHQFPNYSSELNVNALLLGDSALYLCASSLWDRGRETQYFGPGTRLLVL.